The source of this TCR beta chain is a study of T cells after yellow fever vaccination. Conversion of TCR transcripts into cDNA relied on 5'RACE template switching, which added a universal primer site and UMIs. TCRdb processed the 5' RACE reads anew with MiXCR; each CDR3 protein has one entry. Among 300,000 to 450,000 distinct CDR3 sequences listed, roughly 6.2% were seen once. This CDR3 is 13 amino acids long. Germline values: CDR1 LGHDT, CDR2 YNNKEL (reference sequence). V shed 4 bases, J shed 8 bases, and the junction held 2 bases outside the gene matches. Sequencing used PBMCs, obtained 5 days after the yellow fever booster vaccination. The rearrangement joins TRBV3-1 to TRBJ2-1; 10 bases fit TRBD2. This clonotype was obtained from a young man who received the YFV17D yellow fever vaccine. The CDR3 region has the DNA TGTGCCAGCAGCCGGCTAGCGGGGGATGAGCAGTTCTTC. Its protein product is CASSRLAGDEQFF.